The clone carrying this T cell receptor beta chain was seen a few times. Its antigen is as yet unknown. CDR1 is MNHNS and CDR2 is SASEGT in the germline V gene. The CDR3 covers 14 residues. The V end lost 6 bases, the J end lost 7 bases, and 13 bases lay between the germline ends. The record originates from a study of response to subunit inactivated influenza vaccine. Study findings and constraints: There was a suggestion from the authors that each seasonal influenza vaccination recruits few new T cells.

TCRdb independently ran MiXCR on the RT-PCR reads; one entry per CDR3 protein. The table includes under 850,000 distinct CDR3 sequences, around 20% detected once. J is TRBJ1-6 and V is TRBV6-1; D may be TRBD1 (5 bases). The clonotype comes from a man between 50 and 59 years old who received an inactivated influenza vaccine. The sequencing here drew on PBMCs from blood, taken more than 4 days after vaccination. In DNA form, the CDR3 reads TGTGCCAGCAGCCACTTTGGGGGGAATTCACCCCTCCACTTT. Its translation: CASSHFGGNSPLHF.